A single sample gave rise to the 5 T cell receptor beta chains below, sequenced in a study of human T cells and chemical hapten exposure. Time point of the sample: pre-sensitization, week 0. The sample's treatment: therapeutic diphenylcyclopropenone sensitization with weekly scalp DPC. MiXCR, run by TCRdb on the RACE reads, gives a single entry per CDR3 protein. The table has about 250,000 distinct CDR3 sequences, roughly 7.7% seen once. The sample consisted of whole blood, taken in connection with sensitization to the hapten diphenylcyclopropenone (DPC). Source of these receptors: a man aged 18 to 29 with alopecia areata. Some clones in this sample may be carry-over from other donors' samples.

This clonotype was recorded a few times. This rearrangement joins TRBV6-1 to TRBJ2-7; TRBD2 is a possible D gene (6 bases). Germline assignment: CDR1 MNHNS and CDR2 SASEGT. Trimming shortened V by 8 bases and J by 4 bases, and 18 bases separated the two germline ends. The CDR3 sequence is 14 residues long. CDR3 DNA sequence: TGTGCCAGCGGCGGGACGGAGGAGGATTACGAGCAGTACGTC. Its protein is CASGGTEEDYEQYV.

This clonotype was seen more than once but under ten times. The V call is TRBV11-2, the J call TRBJ1-1, with a possible D match to TRBD1 (6 bases). Germline assignment: CDR1 SGHAT and CDR2 FQNNGV. The CDR3 is 15 amino acids. V was cut by 2 bases and J by 0 bases, with 10 bases left in between. As DNA, the CDR3 is TGTGCCAGCAGCTTAATCGCAGGGGTGAACACTGAAGCTTTCTTT. Translation gives CASSLIAGVNTEAFF.

This clonotype was picked up a small number of times. The chain employs TRBV24-1 and TRBJ2-3, with 7 bases aligning to TRBD2. Trimming cost V 3 bases and J 4 bases; bases outside gene matches: 9. This CDR3 comprises 16 residues. Germline-derived CDR1 and CDR2 are KGHDR and SFDVKD. CDR3 nucleotides: TGTGCCACCAGTGATCCCACGGGACTAAGCCCAGATACGCAGTATTTT. It yields the protein CATSDPTGLSPDTQYF.

This clonotype turned up a few times. CDR3 sequence reads: CASNRGGRAHQETQYF. The CDR3 nucleotides read TGTGCCAGCAACCGAGGGGGCAGGGCCCACCAAGAGACCCAGTACTTC. This chain links TRBV25-1 with TRBJ2-5; 7 bases fit TRBD1. Germline V CDR1 and CDR2: MGHDK, SYGVNS. The CDR3 runs to 16 residues. The V and J ends lost 7 bases and 0 bases, in that order; junction bases with no gene match: 11. Based on the CDR3 plus reference TRBV25-1 and TRBJ2-5, the full variable domain is EADIYQTPRYLVIGTGKKITLECSQTMGHDKMYWYQQDPGMELHLIHYSYGVNSTEKGDLSSESTVSRIRTEHFPLTLESARPSHTSQYLCASNRGGRAHQETQYFGPGTRLLVL.

This clonotype was counted between two and nine times. CDR3 DNA sequence: TGTGCCAGCAGCCCTTGGACCGGGGAGCTGTTTTTT. This encodes CASSPWTGELFF. The chain uses TRBV11-3 and TRBJ2-2; no clear D gene. V was shortened by 5 bases and J by 5 bases, with 6 bases between the two germline ends. Germline CDR1 is SGHNT and CDR2 is YENEEA. There are 12 residues in the CDR3.